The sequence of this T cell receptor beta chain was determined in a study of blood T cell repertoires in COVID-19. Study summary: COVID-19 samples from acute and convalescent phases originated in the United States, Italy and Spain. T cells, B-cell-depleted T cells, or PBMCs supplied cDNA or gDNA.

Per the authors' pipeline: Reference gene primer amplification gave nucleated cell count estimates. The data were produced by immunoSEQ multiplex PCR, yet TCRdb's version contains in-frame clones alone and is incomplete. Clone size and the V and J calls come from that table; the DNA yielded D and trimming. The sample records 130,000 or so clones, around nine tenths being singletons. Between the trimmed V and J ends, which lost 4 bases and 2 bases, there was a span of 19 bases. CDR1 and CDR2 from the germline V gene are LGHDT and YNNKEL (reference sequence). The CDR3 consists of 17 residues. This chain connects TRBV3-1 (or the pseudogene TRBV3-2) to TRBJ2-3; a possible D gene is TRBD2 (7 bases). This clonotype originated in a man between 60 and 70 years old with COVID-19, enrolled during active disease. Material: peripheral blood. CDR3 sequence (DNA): TGTGCCAGCAGCCCTCACCCTCGGGGGGCGATCACAGATACGCAGTATTTT. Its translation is CASSPHPRGAITDTQYF.